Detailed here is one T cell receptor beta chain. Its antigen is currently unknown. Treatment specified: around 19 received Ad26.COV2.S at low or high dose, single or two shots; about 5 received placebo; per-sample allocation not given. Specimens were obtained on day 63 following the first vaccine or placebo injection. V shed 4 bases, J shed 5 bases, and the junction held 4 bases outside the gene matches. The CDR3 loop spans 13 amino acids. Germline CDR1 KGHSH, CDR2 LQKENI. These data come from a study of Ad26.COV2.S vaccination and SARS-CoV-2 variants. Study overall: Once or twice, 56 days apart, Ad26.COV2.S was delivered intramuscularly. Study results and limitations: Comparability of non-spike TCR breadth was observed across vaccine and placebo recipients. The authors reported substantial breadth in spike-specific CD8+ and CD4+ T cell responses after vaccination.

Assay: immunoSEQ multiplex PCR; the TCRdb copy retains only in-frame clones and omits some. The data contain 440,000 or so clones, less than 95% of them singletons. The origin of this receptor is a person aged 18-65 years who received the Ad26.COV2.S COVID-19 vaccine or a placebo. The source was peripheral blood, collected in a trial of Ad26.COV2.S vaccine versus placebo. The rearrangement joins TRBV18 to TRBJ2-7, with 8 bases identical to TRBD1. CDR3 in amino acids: CASSLDRVDEQYF. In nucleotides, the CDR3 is TGTGCCAGCTCACTGGACAGGGTCGACGAGCAGTACTTC.